The 22 T cell receptor beta chains below come from one sample, sequenced in a study of cytomegalovirus exposure and HLA in healthy donors. PCR used 60 Vbeta primers and 13 Jbeta primers. Data came from immunoSEQ multiplex PCR; TCRdb stores just in-frame clones and leaves some out. The table shows 150,000 to 200,000 clones, with around four fifths occurring only once. The material sequenced was PBMCs. Receptor source: a woman in her 40s in good health and CMV-seronegative.

The V gene is TRBV29-1, the J gene TRBJ1-4; the D gene is possibly TRBD1 (5 bases). The ends were cut back, 4 bases at V and 2 bases at J, with 11 bases in the middle. Germline V gene sequence: CDR1 SQVTM, CDR2 ANQGSEA. The CDR3 consists of 14 residues. The CDR3 region has the DNA TGCAGCGTTGTTATCGGGGGGACTAATGAAAAACTGTTTTTT. Residues: CSVVIGGTNEKLFF. Combining the CDR3 with reference TRBV29-1 and TRBJ1-4 gives the whole variable domain SAVISQKPSRDICQRGTSLTIQCQVDSQVTMMFWYRQQPGQSLTLIATANQGSEATYESGFVIDKFPISRPNLTFSTLTVSNMSPEDSSIYLCSVVIGGTNEKLFFGSGTQLSVL.

This clone was picked up one time. The J gene is TRBJ1-6, the V gene TRBV7-2, with TRBD1 identical over 12 bases. The CDR3 consists of 18 residues. V shed 1 base and J 7 bases; nucleotides not matched to a gene: 8. Germline CDR1 and CDR2: SGHTA and FQGNSA. The CDR3 here is CASSLVGTGGVWNSPLHF. In DNA, the CDR3 is TGTGCCAGCAGCTTAGTCGGGACAGGGGGCGTATGGAATTCACCCCTCCACTTT.

The V gene is TRBV7-2, the J gene TRBJ2-7; TRBD1 agrees at 11 bases. The CDR3 extends over 15 amino acids. Unmatched junction bases numbered 9, after V lost 5 bases and J lost 6 bases. CDR1 is SGHTA and CDR2 is FQGNSA in the germline V gene. CDR3 in amino acids: CASSIIPGQGVEQYF. The CDR3 bases are TGTGCCAGCAGCATTATTCCGGGACAGGGGGTCGAGCAGTACTTC.

The chain uses TRBV11-3 and TRBJ2-5; TRBD1 might be the D (7 bases). The CDR3 totals 16 residues. Germline V gene data show CDR1 as SGHNT and CDR2 as YENEEA. Trimming stripped 2 bases from V and 5 bases from J, with 18 bases between. The CDR3 DNA reads as TGTGCCAGCAGCTTAAGACTGCAGGGGGGCGTTGAGACCCAGTACTTC. This translates into CASSLRLQGGVETQYF.

This rearrangement joins TRBV6-5 to TRBJ2-3; no firm D call. This CDR3 has 12 residues. The germline CDR1 and CDR2 sequences are MNHEY and SVGAGI. Trimming took 2 bases from V and 8 from J, leaving 8 bases between them. The CDR3 is CASSYASGTQYF. CDR3 DNA sequence: TGTGCCAGCAGTTACGCTTCGGGTACGCAGTATTTT.

Comments on this clone: This sample also contains other DNA sequences that code for the same CDR3. The chain combines TRBV5-1 with TRBJ2-1; 11 bases are shared with TRBD2. The CDR3 extends over 15 amino acids. Germline trimming cut 4 bases from V and 3 bases from J; bases unmatched to any gene: 3. Germline V CDR1 and CDR2: SGHRS, YFSETQ. The CDR3 DNA reads TGCGCCAGCAGCCCGGGACTAGCGGACTACAATGAGCAGTTCTTC. Amino acids: CASSPGLADYNEQFF.

This clone was counted only a few times. This chain joins TRBV6-6 and TRBJ1-2, with D possibly TRBD1 on 5 matching bases. The germline V gene encodes CDR1 MNHNY and CDR2 SVGAGI (reference sequence). Trimming shortened V by 1 base and J by 8 bases, and 8 bases separated the two germline ends. CDR3 length: 12 residues. In DNA form, the CDR3 reads TGTGCCAGCAGTTACTACGGGGGAGGCTACACCTTC. Translation: CASSYYGGGYTF.

The V call is TRBV11-2, the J call TRBJ2-7; no reliable D call. The CDR3 covers 12 residues. V lost 5 bases and J lost 4, with 9 bases in between. Germline CDR1 and CDR2: SGHAT and FQNNGV. As DNA, the CDR3 is TGTGCCAGCAGCGCTATGAGATACGAGCAGTACTTC. This sequence encodes CASSAMRYEQYF.

V is TRBV2 and J is TRBJ1-5, with 9 bases matching TRBD1. The length of the CDR3 is 16 residues. Germline lookup yields CDR1 SNHLY and CDR2 FYNNEI. Trimming at V came to 5 bases and at J to 5 bases, leaving 10 bases not matched to a gene. The CDR3 DNA reads TGTGCCAGCAGTCTCATCCCGGGACAGGGCTATCAGCCCCAGCATTTT. Translation gives CASSLIPGQGYQPQHF.

The chain links TRBV5-1 to TRBJ1-1, with unresolved D. From germline, CDR1 is SGHRS and CDR2 YFSETQ. The CDR3 is 15 residues long. The V end was cut by 1 base, the J end by 2 bases, with 12 bases between. In nucleotides, the CDR3 is TGCGCCAGCAGCTTGCAGTCTAGGAGTAACACTGAAGCTTTCTTT. Residues: CASSLQSRSNTEAFF.

V gene TRBV28 combines with J gene TRBJ1-2; D might be TRBD1 (6 bases). Germline lookup yields CDR1 MDHEN and CDR2 SYDVKM. Between the trimmed V and J ends, which lost 11 bases and 4 bases, there was a span of 17 bases. The length of the CDR3 is 13 residues. CDR3 loop: CAGSGGAPYGYTF. CDR3 coding DNA: TGTGCCGGATCGGGGGGCGCACCCTATGGCTACACCTTC.

The V and J genes are TRBV18 and TRBJ1-2, with 7 bases identical to TRBD1. CDR1 and CDR2 from the germline V gene are KGHSH and LQKENI. V lost 2 bases to trimming and J lost 7 bases; unmatched junction nucleotides: 7. The CDR3 has 14 residues. CDR3 loop: CASSPEQGGFGYTF. In nucleotides, the CDR3 is TGTGCCAGCTCACCAGAGCAAGGGGGCTTTGGCTACACCTTC. Together with reference TRBV18 and TRBJ1-2, the CDR3 gives the full variable domain: NAGVMQNPRHLVRRRGQEARLRCSPMKGHSHVYWYRQLPEEGLKFMVYLQKENIIDESGMPKERFSAEFPKEGPSILRIQQVVRGDSAAYFCASSPEQGGFGYTFGSGTRLTVV.

The rearrangement joins TRBV18 to TRBJ2-5, with a weak D call TRBD1 (5 bases). This CDR3 contains 13 residues. CDR1 and CDR2 (germline): KGHSH, LQKENI. V shed 0 bases and J shed 5 bases, with 7 bases lying between them. CDR3 nucleotide sequence: TGTGCCAGCTCACCACCGGGGCGCGAGACCCAGTACTTC. Amino acids: CASSPPGRETQYF.

The gene calls are TRBV2 and TRBJ1-3, with D possibly TRBD1 on 6 matching bases. This CDR3 has 13 amino acids. V gave up 7 bases and J gave up 3 bases, with 10 bases separating them. CDR1 is SNHLY, CDR2 FYNNEI, per germline. In DNA form, the CDR3 reads TGTGCCAGCACGGCGGACAGTGGAAACACCATATATTTT. It yields the protein CASTADSGNTIYF.

The chain employs TRBV11-3 and TRBJ2-5; weak D call: TRBD1 (6 bases). Germline lookup yields CDR1 SGHNT and CDR2 YENEEA. The length of the CDR3 is 16 residues. The V and J ends lost 1 base and 5 bases respectively, with 17 bases between them. The DNA of the CDR3 is TGTGCCAGCAGCTTAGCCGCAACAGGGATAGCGGAGACCCAGTACTTC. This gives the protein CASSLAATGIAETQYF.

The rearrangement joins TRBV9 to TRBJ1-2; tentatively, D is TRBD1 (5 bases). Trimming took 0 bases from V and 5 from J, leaving 17 bases between them. This CDR3 comprises 16 residues. In germline, CDR1 is SGDLS, CDR2 YYNGEE. CDR3 DNA sequence: TGTGCCAGCAGCGTAGGTCTCTCAGGGTTACTTTATGGCTACACCTTC. Amino acid sequence: CASSVGLSGLLYGYTF.

There are a few counts of this clone. The rearrangement uses TRBV2 and TRBJ1-3; D not resolved. The CDR3 has 14 residues. V was pared by 8 bases and J by 0 bases, with 11 bases between. CDR1 and CDR2 from the germline V gene are SNHLY and FYNNEI. CDR3 loop: CASEARGSGNTIYF. Here the CDR3 DNA reads TGTGCCAGCGAGGCCAGAGGCTCTGGAAACACCATATATTTT.

The count of this clone is one. CDR3 in DNA: TGTGCCAGCAGAGAACTGACTAGCGGGTACAATGAGCAGTTCTTC. Residues: CASRELTSGYNEQFF. The rearrangement links TRBV2 to TRBJ2-1; 10 nucleotides agree with TRBD2. Per germline, CDR1 SNHLY and CDR2 FYNNEI. V was clipped by 6 bases and J by 4 bases; unmatched bases: 6. This CDR3 region has 15 residues.

This chain joins TRBV6-6 and TRBJ2-1, with TRBD2 identical over 9 bases. J was trimmed by 7 bases and V by 6 bases; bases with no gene match: 10. Germline V gene lookup returns CDR1 MNHNY and CDR2 SVGAGI (reference sequence). The CDR3 covers 15 residues. CDR3 in amino acids: CASSRLAGNGNEQFF. The CDR3 DNA sequence: TGTGCCAGCAGCCGCCTAGCGGGAAACGGAAATGAGCAGTTCTTC.

The chain combines TRBV6-6 with TRBJ1-2; no reliable D call. This CDR3 contains 12 residues. Germline assignment: CDR1 MNHNY and CDR2 SVGAGI (reference sequence). Trimming shortened V by 6 bases and J by 4 bases, and 9 bases separated the two germline ends. Here the CDR3 reads CASRAGVYGYTF. CDR3 DNA sequence: TGTGCCAGCAGGGCGGGAGTCTATGGCTACACCTTC.

This rearrangement joins TRBV5-1 to TRBJ2-2; 8 nucleotides agree with TRBD2. The CDR3 length is 17 residues. Germline values: CDR1 SGHRS, CDR2 YFSETQ. The junction had 8 bases not matched to a gene; V was cut back by 0 bases and J by 4 bases. Written as DNA, the CDR3 is TGCGCCAGCAGCTTGGGATCCAGCGGGAGTATCACCGGGGAGCTGTTTTTT. Amino acid sequence: CASSLGSSGSITGELFF.

This chain links TRBV12-5 with TRBJ2-5; 7 bases align to TRBD2. The CDR3 sequence is 17 residues long. V lost 4 bases and J lost 5; bases outside the gene matches: 16. CDR1 is LGHNT and CDR2 is FRNRAP in the germline V gene. The CDR3 nucleotides read TGTGCTAGTGGTTCGCTGAAAATGTGGGAGGGGCGGGAGACCCAGTACTTC. This translates into CASGSLKMWEGRETQYF. Complete variable domain (other parts from reference TRBV12-5 and TRBJ2-5): DARVTQTPRHKVTEMGQEVTMRCQPILGHNTVFWYRQTMMQGLELLAYFRNRAPLDDSGMPKDRFSAEMPDATLATLKIQPSEPRDSAVYFCASGSLKMWEGRETQYFGPGTRLLVL.